Included here is one T cell receptor beta chain sequence, with context. Its antigen is unknown. The data were taken from a study of T cell responses to AZD1222 COVID-19 vaccine. The assay was immunoSEQ multiplex PCR, and TCRdb's table has in-frame clones only and misses some. Among 150,000 to 200,000 clones, around 85% were seen once, and the ten largest hold roughly 0.98%. Study results and limitations: Spike was spanned by vaccine-associated CD4 TCRs, with dominance at 160-218 and 743-854. Unmutated variant regions reportedly attract nearly half of all spike-specific TCRs.

The length of the CDR3 is 14 residues. Deletions cut 3 bases from V and 13 bases from J, with 16 bases between. CDR1 and CDR2 from the germline V gene are MGHRA and YSYEKL. Sequencing used peripheral blood, obtained 28 days after the second AZD1222 dose. V gene TRBV4-1 combines with J gene TRBJ1-6; a weak D match, TRBD1 (5 bases). This receptor was obtained from an adult who received the AZD1222 COVID-19 vaccine. The CDR3 reads CASSQDPSGRPLHF. The CDR3 region has the DNA TGCGCCAGCAGCCAGGACCCCTCGGGACGGCCCCTCCACTTT.